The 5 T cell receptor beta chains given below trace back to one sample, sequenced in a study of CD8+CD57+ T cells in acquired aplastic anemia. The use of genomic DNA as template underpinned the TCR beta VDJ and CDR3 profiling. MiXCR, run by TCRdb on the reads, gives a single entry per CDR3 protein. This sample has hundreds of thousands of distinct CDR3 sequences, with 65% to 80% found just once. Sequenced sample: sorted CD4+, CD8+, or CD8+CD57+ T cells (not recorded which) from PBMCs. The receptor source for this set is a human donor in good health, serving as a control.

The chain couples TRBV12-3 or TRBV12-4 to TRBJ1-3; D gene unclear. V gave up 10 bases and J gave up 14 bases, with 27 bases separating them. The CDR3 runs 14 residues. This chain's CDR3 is CATSKEDGGNKLYF. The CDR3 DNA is TGTGCCACCAGCAAGGAAGACGGTGGAAACAAACTATATTTT.

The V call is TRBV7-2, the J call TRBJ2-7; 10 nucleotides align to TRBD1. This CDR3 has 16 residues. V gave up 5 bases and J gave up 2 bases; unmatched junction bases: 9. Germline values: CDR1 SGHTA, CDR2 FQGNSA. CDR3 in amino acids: CASSVPGQGTPYEQYF. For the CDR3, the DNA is TGTGCCAGCAGCGTCCCGGGACAGGGGACCCCCTACGAGCAGTACTTC.

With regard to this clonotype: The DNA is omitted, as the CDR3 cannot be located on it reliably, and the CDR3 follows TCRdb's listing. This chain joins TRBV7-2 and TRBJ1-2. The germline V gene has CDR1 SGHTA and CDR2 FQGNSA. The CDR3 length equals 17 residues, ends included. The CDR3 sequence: CASGKHVDRYTFGGYTF.

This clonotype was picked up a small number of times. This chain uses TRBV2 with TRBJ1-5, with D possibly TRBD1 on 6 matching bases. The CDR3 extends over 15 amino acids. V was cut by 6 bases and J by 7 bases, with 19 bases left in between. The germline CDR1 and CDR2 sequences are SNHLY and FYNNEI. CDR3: CASSLTTGSNQPQHF. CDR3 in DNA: TGTGCCAGCAGCTTGACGACAGGCAGTAACCAGCCCCAGCATTTT. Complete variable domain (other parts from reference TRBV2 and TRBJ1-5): EPEVTQTPSHQVTQMGQEVILRCVPISNHLYFYWYRQILGQKVEFLVSFYNNEISEKSEIFDDQFSVERPDGSNFTLKIRSTKLEDSAMYFCASSLTTGSNQPQHFGDGTRLSIL.

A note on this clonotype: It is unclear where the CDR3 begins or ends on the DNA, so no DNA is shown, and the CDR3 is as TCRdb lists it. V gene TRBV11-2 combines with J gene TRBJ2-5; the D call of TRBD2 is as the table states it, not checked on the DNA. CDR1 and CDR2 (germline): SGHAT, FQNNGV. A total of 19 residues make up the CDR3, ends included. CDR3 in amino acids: CASSLEGGKLFFGSGTQYF.